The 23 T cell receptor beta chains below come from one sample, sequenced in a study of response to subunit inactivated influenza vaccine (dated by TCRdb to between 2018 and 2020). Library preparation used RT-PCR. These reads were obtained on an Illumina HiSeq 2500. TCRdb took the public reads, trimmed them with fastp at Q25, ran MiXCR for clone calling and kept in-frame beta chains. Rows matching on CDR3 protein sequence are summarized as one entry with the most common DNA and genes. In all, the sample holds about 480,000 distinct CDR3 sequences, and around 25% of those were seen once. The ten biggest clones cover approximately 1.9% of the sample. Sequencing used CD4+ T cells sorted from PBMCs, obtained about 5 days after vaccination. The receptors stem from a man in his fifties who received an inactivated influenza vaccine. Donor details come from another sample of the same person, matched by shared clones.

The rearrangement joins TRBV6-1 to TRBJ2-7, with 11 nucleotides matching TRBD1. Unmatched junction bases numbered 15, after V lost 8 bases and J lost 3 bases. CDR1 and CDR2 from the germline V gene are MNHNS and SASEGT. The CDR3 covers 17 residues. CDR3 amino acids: CASRKEMRDRGFYEQYF. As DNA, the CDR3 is TGTGCCAGCCGTAAAGAAATGCGGGACAGGGGGTTCTACGAGCAGTACTTC.

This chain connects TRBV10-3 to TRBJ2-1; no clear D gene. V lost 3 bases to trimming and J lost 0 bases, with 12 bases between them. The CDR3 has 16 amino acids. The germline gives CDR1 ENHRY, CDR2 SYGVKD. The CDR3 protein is CAISDLGPSSYNEQFF. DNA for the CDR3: TGTGCCATCAGTGACCTCGGACCGAGCTCCTACAATGAGCAGTTCTTC.

As DNA, the CDR3 is TGCAGTGCTAGTTCTGCAGGGAGGACAGATACGCAGTATTTT. It yields the protein CSASSAGRTDTQYF. The chain uses TRBV20-1 and TRBJ2-3; a weak D match, TRBD2 (6 bases). The CDR3 runs 14 residues. V was cut by 3 bases and J by 3 bases, with 13 bases left in between. The germline V gene encodes CDR1 DFQATT and CDR2 SNEGSKA (reference sequence).

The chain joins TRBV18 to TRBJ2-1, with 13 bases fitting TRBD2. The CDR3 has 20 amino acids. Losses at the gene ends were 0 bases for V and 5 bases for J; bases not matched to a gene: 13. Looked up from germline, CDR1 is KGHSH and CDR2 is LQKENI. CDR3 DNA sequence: TGTGCCAGCTCACCACCTTTAGGCGGACTAGCGGGAGCACCCCACAATGAGCAGTTCTTC. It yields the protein CASSPPLGGLAGAPHNEQFF. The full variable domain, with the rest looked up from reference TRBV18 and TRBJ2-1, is NAGVMQNPRHLVRRRGQEARLRCSPMKGHSHVYWYRQLPEEGLKFMVYLQKENIIDESGMPKERFSAEFPKEGPSILRIQQVVRGDSAAYFCASSPPLGGLAGAPHNEQFFGPGTRLTVL.

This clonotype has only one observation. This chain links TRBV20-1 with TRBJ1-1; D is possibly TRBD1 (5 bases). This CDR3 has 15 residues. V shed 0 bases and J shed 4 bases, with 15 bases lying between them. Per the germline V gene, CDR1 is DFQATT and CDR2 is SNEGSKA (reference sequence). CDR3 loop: CSAREQPGPSTEAFF. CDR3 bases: TGCAGTGCTAGAGAACAACCGGGACCGAGCACTGAAGCTTTCTTT.

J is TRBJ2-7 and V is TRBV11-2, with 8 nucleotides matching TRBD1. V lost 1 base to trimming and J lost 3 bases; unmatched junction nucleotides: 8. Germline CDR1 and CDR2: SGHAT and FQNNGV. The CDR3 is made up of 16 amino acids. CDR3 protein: CASSLAQLQGGYEQYF. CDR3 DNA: TGTGCCAGCAGCTTAGCCCAATTACAGGGGGGCTACGAGCAGTACTTC. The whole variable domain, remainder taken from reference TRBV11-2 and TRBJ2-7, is EAGVAQSPRYKIIEKRQSVAFWCNPISGHATLYWYQQILGQGPKLLIQFQNNGVVDDSQLPKDRFSAERLKGVDSTLKIQPAKLEDSAVYLCASSLAQLQGGYEQYFGPGTRLTVT.

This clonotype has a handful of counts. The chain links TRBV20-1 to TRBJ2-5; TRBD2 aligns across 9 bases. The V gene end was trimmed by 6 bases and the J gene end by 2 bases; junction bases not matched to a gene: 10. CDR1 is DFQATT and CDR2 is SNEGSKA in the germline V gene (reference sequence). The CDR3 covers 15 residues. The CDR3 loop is CSANGLAGKQETQYF. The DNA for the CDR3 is TGCAGTGCCAATGGGCTAGCGGGGAAACAAGAGACCCAGTACTTC.

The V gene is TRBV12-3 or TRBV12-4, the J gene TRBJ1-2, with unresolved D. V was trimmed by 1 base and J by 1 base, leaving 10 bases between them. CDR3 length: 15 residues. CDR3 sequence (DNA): TGTGCCAGCAGTTTAGGCTTTCCCCGTAACTATGGCTACACCTTC. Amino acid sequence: CASSLGFPRNYGYTF.

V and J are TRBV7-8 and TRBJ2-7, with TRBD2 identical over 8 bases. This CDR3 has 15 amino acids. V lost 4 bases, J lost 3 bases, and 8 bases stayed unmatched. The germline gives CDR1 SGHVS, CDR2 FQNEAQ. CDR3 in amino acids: CASSYGIAGHYEQYF. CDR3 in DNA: TGTGCCAGCAGCTATGGGATAGCGGGGCACTACGAGCAGTACTTC.

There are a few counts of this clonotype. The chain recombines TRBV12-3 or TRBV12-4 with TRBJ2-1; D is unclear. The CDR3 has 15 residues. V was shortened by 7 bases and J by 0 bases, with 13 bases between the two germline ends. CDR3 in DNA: TGTGCCAGCACCATCCAACAGAGCTCCTACAATGAGCAGTTCTTC. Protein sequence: CASTIQQSSYNEQFF.

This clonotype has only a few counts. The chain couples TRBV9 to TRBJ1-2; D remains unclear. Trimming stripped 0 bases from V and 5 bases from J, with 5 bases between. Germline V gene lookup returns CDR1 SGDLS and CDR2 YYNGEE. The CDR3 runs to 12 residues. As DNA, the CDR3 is TGTGCCAGCAGCGTAGGAGAATATGGCTACACCTTC. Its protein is CASSVGEYGYTF. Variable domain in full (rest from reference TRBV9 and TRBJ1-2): DSGVTQTPKHLITATGQRVTLRCSPRSGDLSVYWYQQSLDQGLQFLIQYYNGEERAKGNILERFSAQQFPDLHSELNLSSLELGDSALYFCASSVGEYGYTFGSGTRLTVV.

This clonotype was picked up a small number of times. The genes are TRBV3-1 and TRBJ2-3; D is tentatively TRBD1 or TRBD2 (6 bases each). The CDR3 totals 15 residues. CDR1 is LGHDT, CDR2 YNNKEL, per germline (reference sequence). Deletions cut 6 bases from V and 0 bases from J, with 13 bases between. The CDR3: CASSPQGTSTDTQYF. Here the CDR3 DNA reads TGTGCCAGCAGTCCCCAGGGGACTAGCACAGATACGCAGTATTTT.

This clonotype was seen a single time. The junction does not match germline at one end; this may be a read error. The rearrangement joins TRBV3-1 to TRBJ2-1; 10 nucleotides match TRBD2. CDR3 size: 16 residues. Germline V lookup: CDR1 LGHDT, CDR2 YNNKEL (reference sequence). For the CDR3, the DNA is TGTGCCTGCAGCCAGTCTAGCGGGAGCCTAGGGAATGAGCAGTTCTTC. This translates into CACSQSSGSLGNEQFF.

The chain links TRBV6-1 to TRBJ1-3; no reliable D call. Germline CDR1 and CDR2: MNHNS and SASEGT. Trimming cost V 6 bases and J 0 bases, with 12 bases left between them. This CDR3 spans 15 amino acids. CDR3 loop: CASRPTASSGNTIYF. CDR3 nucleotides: TGTGCCAGCAGACCCACAGCGAGCTCTGGAAACACCATATATTTT.

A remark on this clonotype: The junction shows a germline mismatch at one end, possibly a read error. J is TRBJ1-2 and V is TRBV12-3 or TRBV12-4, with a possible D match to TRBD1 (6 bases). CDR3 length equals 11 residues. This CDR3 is CASSSPGQGAF. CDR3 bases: TGTGCCAGCAGTTCGCCGGGACAAGGGGCCTTC.

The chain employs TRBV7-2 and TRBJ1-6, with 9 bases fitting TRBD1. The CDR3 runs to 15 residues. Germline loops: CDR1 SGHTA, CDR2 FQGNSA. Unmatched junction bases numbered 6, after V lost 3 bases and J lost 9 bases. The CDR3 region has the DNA TGTGCCAGCAGCTTGGCAGGACAGGGGACTTCACCCCTCCACTTT. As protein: CASSLAGQGTSPLHF. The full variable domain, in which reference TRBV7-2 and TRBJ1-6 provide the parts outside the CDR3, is GAGVSQSPSNKVTEKGKDVELRCDPISGHTALYWYRQSLGQGLEFLIYFQGNSAPDKSGLPSDRFSAERTGGSVSTLTIQRTQQEDSAVYLCASSLAGQGTSPLHFGNGTRLTVT.

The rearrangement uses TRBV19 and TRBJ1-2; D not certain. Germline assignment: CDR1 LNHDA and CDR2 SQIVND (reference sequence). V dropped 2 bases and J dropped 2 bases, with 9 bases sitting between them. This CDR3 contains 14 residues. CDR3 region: CASSIRSQNYGYTF. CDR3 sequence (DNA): TGTGCCAGTAGTATACGGTCGCAAAACTATGGCTACACCTTC. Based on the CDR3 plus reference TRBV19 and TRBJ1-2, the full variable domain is DGGITQSPKYLFRKEGQNVTLSCEQNLNHDAMYWYRQDPGQGLRLIYYSQIVNDFQKGDIAEGYSVSREKKESFPLTVTSAQKNPTAFYLCASSIRSQNYGYTFGSGTRLTVV.

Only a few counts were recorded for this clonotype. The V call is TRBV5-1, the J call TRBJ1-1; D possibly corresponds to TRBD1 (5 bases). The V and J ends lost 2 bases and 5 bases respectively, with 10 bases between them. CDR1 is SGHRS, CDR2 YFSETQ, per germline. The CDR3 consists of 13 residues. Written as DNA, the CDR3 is TGCGCCAGCAGCTTTATGGCAGGGACTGAAGCTTTCTTT. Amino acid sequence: CASSFMAGTEAFF.

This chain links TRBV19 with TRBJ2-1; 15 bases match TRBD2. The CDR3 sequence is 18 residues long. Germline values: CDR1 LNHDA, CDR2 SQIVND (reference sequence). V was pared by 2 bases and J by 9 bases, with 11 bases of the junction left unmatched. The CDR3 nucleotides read TGTGCCAGTAGTATAAGGTCGTTGGGACTAGCGGGAGGATCTGAGCAGTTCTTC. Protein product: CASSIRSLGLAGGSEQFF.

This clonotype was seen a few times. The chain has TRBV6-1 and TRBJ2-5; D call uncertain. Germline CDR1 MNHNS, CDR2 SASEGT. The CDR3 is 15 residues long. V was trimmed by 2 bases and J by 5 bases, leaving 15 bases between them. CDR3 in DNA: TGTGCCAGCAGTGAAAGTCGGGTTAGAGCGGAGACCCAGTACTTC. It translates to CASSESRVRAETQYF.

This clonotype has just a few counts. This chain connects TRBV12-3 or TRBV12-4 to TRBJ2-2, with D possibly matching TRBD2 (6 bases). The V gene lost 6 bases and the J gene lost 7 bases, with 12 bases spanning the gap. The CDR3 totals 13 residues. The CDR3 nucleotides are TGTGCCAGCAGCCCTCGGGAGTTCGGGGAGCTGTTTTTT. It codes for CASSPREFGELFF.

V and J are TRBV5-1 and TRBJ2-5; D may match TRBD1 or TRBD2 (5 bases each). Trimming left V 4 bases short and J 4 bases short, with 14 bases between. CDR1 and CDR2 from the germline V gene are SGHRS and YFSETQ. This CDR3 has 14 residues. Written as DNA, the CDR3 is TGCGCCAGCAGCGCTGGGGGTTCGGGAGAGACCCAGTACTTC. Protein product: CASSAGGSGETQYF.

CDR3 in amino acids: CSVLKGGGGTYNEQFF. In DNA form, the CDR3 reads TGCAGCGTTCTGAAGGGCGGGGGGGGTACCTACAATGAGCAGTTCTTC. The V gene is TRBV29-1, the J gene TRBJ2-1; 9 nucleotides line up with TRBD2. Trimming cost V 5 bases and J 2 bases; bases outside gene matches: 10. This CDR3 is built from 16 residues. Germline V gene data show CDR1 as SQVTM and CDR2 as ANQGSEA.